These 21 T cell receptor beta chains were sequenced from one sample in a study of cytomegalovirus exposure and HLA in healthy donors. This PCR relied on a set of 60 Vbeta primers and 13 Jbeta primers. The table came from immunoSEQ multiplex PCR; TCRdb's copy has only in-frame clones and leaves some out. This table holds under 200,000 clones, about four fifths found once. Sequenced: PBMCs. The receptors were gathered from a man aged 30-40 years in good health and CMV-seronegative.

The rearrangement links TRBV5-8 to TRBJ2-6; no clear D. V lost 0 bases to trimming and J lost 0 bases, with 4 bases between them. The CDR3 contains 15 residues. The germline V gene encodes CDR1 SGHTS and CDR2 YDEGEE. This CDR3 reads CASSLGLSGANVLTF. The DNA of the CDR3 is TGTGCCAGCAGCTTGGGGCTCTCTGGGGCCAACGTCCTGACTTTC.

The chain uses TRBV7-9 and TRBJ2-1, with D possibly being TRBD1 (6 bases). The germline gives CDR1 SEHNR, CDR2 FQNEAQ (reference sequence). V was trimmed by 3 bases and J by 6 bases, leaving 9 bases between them. There are 13 residues in the CDR3. CDR3 region: CASSFTGLNEQFF. As DNA, the CDR3 is TGTGCCAGCAGCTTCACAGGGCTCAATGAGCAGTTCTTC. The full variable domain, its missing parts supplied by reference TRBV7-9 and TRBJ2-1, is DTGVSQNPRHKITKRGQNVTFRCDPISEHNRLYWYRQTLGQGPEFLTYFQNEAQLEKSRLLSDRFSAERPKGSFSTLEIQRTEQGDSAMYLCASSFTGLNEQFFGPGTRLTVL.

CDR3 in amino acids: CASSLSRSYEQYF. DNA for the CDR3: TGTGCCAGCAGCTTGTCTCGCAGCTACGAGCAGTACTTC. The V gene is TRBV5-4, the J gene TRBJ2-7, with D uncertain. This CDR3 contains 13 residues. Germline CDR1 reads SGHNT; CDR2 reads YYREEE (reference sequence). Trimming pared 1 base from V and 3 bases from J, leaving 8 bases between.

This chain links TRBV2 with TRBJ2-5; TRBD1 is a possible D gene (6 bases). The CDR3 covers 14 residues. Germline V gene lookup returns CDR1 SNHLY and CDR2 FYNNEI. V was trimmed by 6 bases and J by 2 bases, leaving 13 bases between them. The CDR3 DNA sequence: TGTGCCAGCAGCTACGGGACATCTCAAGAGACCCAGTACTTC. This sequence encodes CASSYGTSQETQYF.

The chain couples TRBV4-2 to TRBJ2-5; a weak D match, TRBD2 (5 bases). V gave up 0 bases and J gave up 5 bases, with 16 bases separating them. Per the germline V gene, CDR1 is LGHNA and CDR2 is YNFKEQ. The length of the CDR3 is 16 residues. CDR3 DNA: TGTGCCAGCAGCCAAGATGATAGAGGACTCTCCGAGACCCAGTACTTC. Protein product: CASSQDDRGLSETQYF.

The J gene is TRBJ1-5, the V gene TRBV15, with TRBD1 matching over 8 bases. CDR1 is LNHNV, CDR2 YYDKDF, per germline (reference sequence). This CDR3 region has 17 residues. After removal of 2 bases from V and 4 bases from J, the junction contained 10 bases not matched to a gene. The CDR3 nucleotides read TGTGCCACCAGCAGACAGTCTTGGGACAGGAGGAATCAGCCCCAGCATTTT. It specifies CATSRQSWDRRNQPQHF.

Of note for this clone: The junction differs from germline at one of its ends, possibly a read error. Other nucleotide sequences in the sample specify the same CDR3. The gene calls are TRBV28 and TRBJ1-6; 7 bases are shared with TRBD1. Looked up from germline, CDR1 is MDHEN and CDR2 is SYDVKM. The CDR3 covers 15 residues. CDR3 sequence reads: CASKAGTAYNSPLHF. The CDR3 DNA follows: TGTGCCAGCAAAGCCGGGACAGCATATAATTCACCCCTCCACTTC.

CDR3 nucleotides: TGTGCCAGCAGCCCCGGTTACAATGAGCAGTTCTTC. It yields the protein CASSPGYNEQFF. This rearrangement joins TRBV14 to TRBJ2-1; D is unresolved. In germline, CDR1 is SGHDN, CDR2 FVKESK. This CDR3 is 12 amino acids long. V lost 4 bases to trimming and J lost 4 bases, with 5 bases between them.

The V gene is TRBV7-9, the J gene TRBJ2-1, with 12 bases aligning to TRBD1. The germline CDR1 and CDR2 sequences are SEHNR and FQNEAQ (reference sequence). CDR3 length: 16 residues. After removal of 0 bases from V and 9 bases from J, the junction contained 6 bases not matched to a gene. CDR3 sequence reads: CASSLAGTGGKGEQFF. DNA of the CDR3: TGTGCCAGCAGCTTAGCTGGGACAGGGGGCAAGGGTGAGCAGTTCTTC.

The rearrangement joins TRBV7-2 to TRBJ2-5, with TRBD2 identical over 11 bases. The CDR3 spans 13 residues. V was clipped by 1 base and J by 12 bases; unmatched bases: 4. The germline V gene encodes CDR1 SGHTA and CDR2 FQGNSA. CDR3 sequence: CASSLDRLAGKYF. DNA for the CDR3: TGTGCCAGCAGCTTAGACAGACTAGCGGGGAAGTACTTC.

This chain joins TRBV10-1 and TRBJ2-2; D remains ambiguous. There are 13 residues in the CDR3. The ends were cut back, 0 bases at V and 6 bases at J, with 5 bases in the middle. Germline lookup yields CDR1 WNHNN and CDR2 SYGVQD (reference sequence). The CDR3 DNA is TGCGCCAGCAGTGAGTCGACTCCCGGGGAGCTGTTTTTT. This gives the protein CASSESTPGELFF.

The V gene is TRBV9, the J gene TRBJ1-5; D is perhaps TRBD1 (6 bases). Between the trimmed V and J ends, which lost 0 bases and 7 bases, there was a span of 8 bases. Germline CDR1 reads SGDLS; CDR2 reads YYNGEE. The CDR3 spans 13 residues. The CDR3 region has the DNA TGTGCCAGCAGCGTAGATGGGGGCCAGCCCCAGCATTTT. The encoded protein is CASSVDGGQPQHF.

This clone showed up just once. This chain's CDR3 is CASRRSGANVLTF. As DNA, the CDR3 is TGTGCCAGTAGGAGATCCGGGGCCAACGTCCTGACTTTC. The V gene is TRBV19, the J gene TRBJ2-6; D is unclear. The germline CDR1 and CDR2 sequences are LNHDA and SQIVND (reference sequence). The CDR3 is 13 amino acids. V gave up 6 bases and J gave up 4 bases, with 7 bases separating them.

The DNA of the CDR3 is TGTGCCAGCGTTAGCGGGGGGGTTAACAATGAGCAGTTCTTC. This codes for CASVSGGVNNEQFF. The V call is TRBV7-8, the J call TRBJ2-1; 11 bases are shared with TRBD2. The V gene end was trimmed by 8 bases and the J gene end by 5 bases; junction bases not matched to a gene: 5. Germline assignment: CDR1 SGHVS and CDR2 FQNEAQ. This CDR3 has 14 residues. Filled out from reference TRBV7-8 and TRBJ2-1, the complete variable domain reads GAGVSQSPRYKVAKRGQDVALRCDPISGHVSLFWYQQALGQGPEFLTYFQNEAQLDKSGLPSDRFFAERPEGSVSTLKIQRTQQEDSAVYLCASVSGGVNNEQFFGPGTRLTVL.

This chain links TRBV29-1 with TRBJ2-7, with a weak D call TRBD2 (7 bases). Trimming shortened V by 4 bases and J by 0 bases, and 10 bases separated the two germline ends. CDR1 and CDR2 from the germline V gene are SQVTM and ANQGSEA. This CDR3 comprises 13 residues. In DNA form, the CDR3 reads TGCAGCGTTGGGGAGGGGGACTCCTACGAGCAGTACTTC. Protein product: CSVGEGDSYEQYF.

This chain links TRBV5-4 with TRBJ2-5, with 8 bases matching TRBD1. The V gene's germline CDR1 is SGHNT and CDR2 YYREEE (reference sequence). V shed 4 bases and J 1 base; nucleotides not matched to a gene: 3. This CDR3 region has 14 residues. The CDR3, as DNA: TGTGCCAGCAGCCCGGGACAGGCCCAAGAGACCCAGTACTTC. The encoded protein is CASSPGQAQETQYF.

The genes are TRBV19 and TRBJ2-3; perhaps TRBD1 as D (7 bases). V lost 6 bases and J lost 1, with 14 bases in between. The CDR3 is 15 amino acids. CDR1 and CDR2 from the germline V gene are LNHDA and SQIVND (reference sequence). The chain's CDR3 is CASRPQGEGTDTQYF. The CDR3 DNA is TGTGCCAGTAGACCCCAGGGGGAGGGCACAGATACGCAGTATTTT.

V gene TRBV7-2 combines with J gene TRBJ2-1, with D hard to call. Germline lookup yields CDR1 SGHTA and CDR2 FQGNSA. This CDR3 spans 13 amino acids. V lost 5 bases to trimming and J lost 6 bases, with 11 bases between them. The CDR3 region is CASSNPYLNEQFF. DNA of the CDR3: TGTGCCAGCAGCAACCCCTACCTCAATGAGCAGTTCTTC.

This chain links TRBV2 with TRBJ2-7; 10 bases agree with TRBD2. This CDR3 has 20 residues. With 7 bases clipped from V and 2 bases from J, the junction kept 23 bases outside the gene matches. Germline V lookup: CDR1 SNHLY, CDR2 FYNNEI. The CDR3 DNA reads as TGTGCCAGCAATCGACACAGGGGCCAGACCACTAGCGGGGTAACCTACGAGCAGTACTTC. This codes for CASNRHRGQTTSGVTYEQYF.

The V and J genes are TRBV5-1 and TRBJ1-6, with 7 positions matching TRBD1. The germline V gene encodes CDR1 SGHRS and CDR2 YFSETQ. There are 15 residues in the CDR3. Trimming cost V 1 base and J 3 bases; bases outside gene matches: 1. This CDR3 is CASSLTGDYNSPLHF. CDR3 nucleotides: TGCGCCAGCAGCTTGACAGGGGACTATAATTCACCCCTCCACTTT.

The table lists this clone with a count of one. This rearrangement joins TRBV6-5 to TRBJ1-2; 7 nucleotides match TRBD1. Germline V gene lookup returns CDR1 MNHEY and CDR2 SVGAGI. Trimming removed 2 bases from V and 4 bases from J; junction bases left unmatched: 7. There are 15 residues in the CDR3. The CDR3 DNA sequence: TGTGCCAGCAGTTACCCGGGACAGTCCTTCTATGGCTACACCTTC. It specifies CASSYPGQSFYGYTF.